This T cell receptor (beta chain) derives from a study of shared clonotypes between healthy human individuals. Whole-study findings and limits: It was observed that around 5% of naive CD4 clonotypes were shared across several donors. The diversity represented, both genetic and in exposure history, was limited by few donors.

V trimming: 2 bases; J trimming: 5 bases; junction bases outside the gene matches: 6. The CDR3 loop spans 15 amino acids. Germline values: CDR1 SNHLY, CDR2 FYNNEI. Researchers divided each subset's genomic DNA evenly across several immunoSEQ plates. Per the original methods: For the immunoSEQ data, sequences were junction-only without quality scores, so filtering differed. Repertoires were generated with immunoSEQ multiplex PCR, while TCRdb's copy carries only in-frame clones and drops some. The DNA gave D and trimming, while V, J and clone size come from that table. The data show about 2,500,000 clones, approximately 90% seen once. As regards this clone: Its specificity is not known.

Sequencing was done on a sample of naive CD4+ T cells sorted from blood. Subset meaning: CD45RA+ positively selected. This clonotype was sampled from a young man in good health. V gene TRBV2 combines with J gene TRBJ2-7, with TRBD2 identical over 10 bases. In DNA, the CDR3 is TGTGCCAGCAGTGAACGGGCTAGCGGGAGTGACGAGCAGTACTTC. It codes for CASSERASGSDEQYF.